This T cell receptor (beta chain) was recorded in a study of regulatory T cells in long-lasting Graves disease (dated by TCRdb to the early 2020s). General notes on the study: Patients with newly diagnosed Graves' disease had been on antithyroid drugs for under 3 months. A total of around 35 samples underwent TCR sequencing, from about 13 patients with persistent Graves' disease and 20 patients with newly diagnosed Graves' disease. The study took place in China and was registered as a clinical trial. This study used TCR sequencing and RNA sequencing of peripheral blood to compare persistent Graves' disease patients against newly diagnosed Graves' disease patients.

This clonotype was seen at least ten times. Its cognate antigen has yet to be identified. No clone much larger than this one lies a single base away; base qualities are absent. Receptors were amplified or captured by multiplex PCR. Sequenced on an Illumina HiSeq 4000. CDR3 regions were amplified by Arm-PCR with iRepertoire HTBI primers to construct TCR beta libraries. Gel purification was performed on PCR products prior to sequencing. For the original study's pipeline: Gene usage analysis of CDR3 amino acid clonotypes relied on the approximately 60 TRBV and 12 to 15 TRBJ segments identified across samples. Filtered high-quality paired reads were merged into contigs using COPE and FqMerger. BLAST was used to align contigs to IMGT TRBV, TRBD and TRBJ reference genes, with CDR3 defined following IMGT. Any clonotype with a frequency above 0.1% was counted as a highly expanded clone. Shannon entropy was used to measure repertoire diversity, and the Gini coefficient was used to measure V-J evenness. A clonotype found in more than one individual was treated as public. The public reads were quality trimmed at Q25 with fastp and then assembled into clones with MiXCR by TCRdb, keeping productive beta chains. Duplicate CDR3 protein sequences are folded into a single record with the most common DNA and genes. V and J calls and clone size were set by TCRdb, not the authors. This sample comprises around 330,000 distinct CDR3 sequences, roughly 18% of them detected only once. The ten top clones hold about 36% of the sample.

The meaning of the sample's time point label: newly diagnosed GD, antithyroid drugs for less than 3 months. RNA was extracted from PBMCs in TRIzol for both TCR sequencing and RNA sequencing. The diagnosis of Graves' disease was made according to American Thyroid Association guidelines. The patients came from an endocrinology department in Xi'an, China. Each patient gave 9 to 10 milliliters of peripheral blood, collected in an EDTA anticoagulant tube. Ficoll Paque Plus density gradient separation was used to isolate PBMCs, and no further T cell sorting was performed. RNA quality was checked with an Agilent 2100 Bioanalyzer and agarose gel, and concentration with a NanoDrop 2000. Beyond this particular receptor, the publication reports: The small sample size was acknowledged by the authors as a limitation that may reduce accuracy. Sequencing and analysis were limited to the TCR beta chain. Peripheral blood alone was examined, since thyroid tissue, which constituted the primary lesion, could not be accessed. Compared with newly diagnosed patients, persistent Graves' disease patients had lower TCR Shannon entropy and fewer highly expanded clones, which suggests clonal expansion. More public clonotypes were shared among persistent patients (under 3,000) than among newly diagnosed patients (roughly 960).

Sequences were derived from peripheral blood mononuclear cells (PBMCs), sampled at new diagnosis, from a patient treated with antithyroid drugs. This TCR was sampled from a female donor with Graves disease.

The nucleotides are TGTGCCAGCACCGCGGGAGGGCCATCAGATACGCAGTATTTT. This yields the protein CASTAGGPSDTQYF. The chain is assembled from TRBV6-2 or TRBV6-3 and TRBJ2-3, with 9 central nucleotides matching TRBD2. V and J are trimmed by 7 bases and 4 bases, and the gene matches miss 6 bases of the junction. CDR1 and CDR2, per the germline V gene, are MNHEY and SVGEGT. The CDR3 sequence holds 14 residues, the cysteine and phenylalanine included. Kept here is only the CDR3 DNA, which spans 42 bases and is read in frame from base 1.